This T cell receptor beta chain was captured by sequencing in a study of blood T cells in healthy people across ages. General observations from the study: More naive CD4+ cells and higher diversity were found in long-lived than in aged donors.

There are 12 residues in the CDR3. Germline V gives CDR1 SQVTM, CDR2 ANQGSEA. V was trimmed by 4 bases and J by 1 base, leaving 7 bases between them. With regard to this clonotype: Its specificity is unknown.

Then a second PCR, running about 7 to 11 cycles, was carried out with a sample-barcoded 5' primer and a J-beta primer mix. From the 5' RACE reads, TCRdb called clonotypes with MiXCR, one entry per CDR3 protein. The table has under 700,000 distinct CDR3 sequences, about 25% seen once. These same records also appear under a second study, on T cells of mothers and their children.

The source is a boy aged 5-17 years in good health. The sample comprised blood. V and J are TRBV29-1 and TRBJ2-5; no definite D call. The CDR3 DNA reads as TGCAGCGTTGTACGGATCCAAGAGACCCAGTACTTC. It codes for CSVVRIQETQYF.